A single sample gave rise to the 7 T cell receptor beta chains below, sequenced in a study of shared clonotypes between healthy human individuals. TCRdb keeps only in-frame clones here, not all; method: immunoSEQ multiplex PCR. The repertoire has about 1.5 million clones, approximately 98% of them found once; the top ten carry about 0.4%. Specimen: naive CD4+ T cells sorted from blood. Noted subset: CD45RA+ positively selected. The receptors shown here come from a man under 40 in good health.

With regard to this clone: This same CDR3 is encoded by further DNA sequences in the sample. V and J are TRBV5-4 and TRBJ1-1, with unresolved D. CDR3 length: 13 amino acids. Germline V gene lookup returns CDR1 SGHNT and CDR2 YYREEE (reference sequence). Trimming pared 0 bases from V and 2 bases from J, leaving 5 bases between. CDR3 coding DNA: TGTGCCAGCAGCTTGGCGGGAAACACTGAAGCTTTCTTT. It specifies CASSLAGNTEAFF.

The chain recombines TRBV28 with TRBJ2-3, with 7 bases aligning to TRBD1. The CDR3 runs to 14 residues. CDR1 is MDHEN and CDR2 is SYDVKM in the germline V gene. V trimming: 7 bases; J trimming: 2 bases; junction bases outside the gene matches: 6. This CDR3 reads CASTPDRVTDTQYF. The CDR3 nucleotides read TGTGCCAGCACCCCCGACAGGGTCACAGATACGCAGTATTTT.

The DNA for the CDR3 is TGTGCCAGCAGCTTAGGACAGGGGCGAGACACTGAAGCTTTCTTT. Its protein product is CASSLGQGRDTEAFF. This chain connects TRBV11-2 to TRBJ1-1; 8 nucleotides match TRBD1. Germline CDR1 is SGHAT and CDR2 is FQNNGV. With 1 base clipped from V and 3 bases from J, the junction kept 4 bases outside the gene matches. This CDR3 has 15 residues.

This chain links TRBV7-9 with TRBJ2-7, with 7 bases aligning to TRBD1. This CDR3 region has 13 residues. Germline V CDR1 and CDR2: SEHNR, FQNEAQ (reference sequence). V was clipped by 5 bases and J by 2 bases; unmatched bases: 3. DNA for the CDR3: TGTGCCAGCAGCCGGGACAGTCCCTACGAGCAGTACTTC. Its translation: CASSRDSPYEQYF.

The V and J genes are TRBV7-9 and TRBJ1-2; no reliable D call. CDR1 is SEHNR and CDR2 is FQNEAQ in the germline V gene (reference sequence). The length of the CDR3 is 13 residues. V was trimmed by 6 bases and J by 2 bases, leaving 10 bases between them. Here the CDR3 DNA reads TGTGCCAGCAGTTTACAACCAAACTATGGCTACACCTTC. Translating it yields CASSLQPNYGYTF. Full variable domain (rest looked up from reference TRBV7-9 and TRBJ1-2): DTGVSQNPRHKITKRGQNVTFRCDPISEHNRLYWYRQTLGQGPEFLTYFQNEAQLEKSRLLSDRFSAERPKGSFSTLEIQRTEQGDSAMYLCASSLQPNYGYTFGSGTRLTVV.

The chain joins TRBV18 to TRBJ2-7, with TRBD2 matching over 7 bases. The CDR3 extends over 16 amino acids. The V segment lost 1 base and the J segment 2 bases; nucleotides outside the gene matches: 8. Per the germline V gene, CDR1 is KGHSH and CDR2 is LQKENI. CDR3 bases: TGTGCCAGCTCACCACTTCCTAGCGGTGTTACCTACGAGCAGTACTTC. Its translation is CASSPLPSGVTYEQYF.

The V gene is TRBV6-1, the J gene TRBJ2-7; 8 bases are a match to TRBD2. The CDR3 consists of 13 residues. V was pared by 3 bases and J by 8 bases, with 6 bases of the junction left unmatched. The V gene's germline CDR1 is MNHNS and CDR2 SASEGT. This chain's CDR3 is CASSETSVGKQYF. The CDR3 coding sequence is TGTGCCAGCAGTGAGACTAGCGTCGGGAAGCAGTACTTC.